These 9 T cell receptor beta chains originate from one sample sequenced in a study of T-cell memory formation after mild COVID-19. TCRdb re-called the 5' RACE reads with MiXCR, one entry per CDR3 protein. The table has hundreds of thousands of distinct CDR3 sequences, about a fifth seen once. The sequenced sample consisted of PBMCs or a T cell subset sorted from them (not recorded which). These receptors all stem from an adult woman who had mild COVID-19 (a few samples of this study predate the infection). Cell type and time point are not known.

This clonotype showed up just a few times. The J gene is TRBJ1-1, the V gene TRBV14, with TRBD1 matching 7 bases. The germline CDR1 and CDR2 sequences are SGHDN and FVKESK. CDR3 length: 14 residues. V shed 3 bases, J shed 9 bases, and the junction held 10 bases outside the gene matches. Here the CDR3 DNA reads TGTGCCAGCAGCCAGACCCCCGGGACAGTTAAAGCTTTCTTT. It translates to CASSQTPGTVKAFF. Full variable domain (outside the CDR3, taken from reference TRBV14 and TRBJ1-1): EAGVTQFPSHSVIEKGQTVTLRCDPISGHDNLYWYRRVMGKEIKFLLHFVKESKQDESGMPNNRFLAERTGGTYSTLKVQPAELEDSGVYFCASSQTPGTVKAFFGQGTRLTVV.

This clonotype has only a few counts. The chain uses TRBV7-2 and TRBJ2-7; D tentatively fits TRBD1 or TRBD2 (5 bases each). The germline V and J ends were trimmed by 5 bases and 4 bases, with 12 bases remaining between them. CDR1 is SGHTA and CDR2 is FQGNSA in the germline V gene. The CDR3 loop spans 13 amino acids. CDR3 in amino acids: CASSRDGQYEQYF. DNA for the CDR3: TGTGCCAGCAGCCGGGACGGACAATACGAGCAGTACTTC. Full variable domain (remainder filled in from reference TRBV7-2 and TRBJ2-7): GAGVSQSPSNKVTEKGKDVELRCDPISGHTALYWYRQSLGQGLEFLIYFQGNSAPDKSGLPSDRFSAERTGGSVSTLTIQRTQQEDSAVYLCASSRDGQYEQYFGPGTRLTVT.

The CDR3 sequence: CSAGRTVNYEQYF. CDR3 in DNA: TGCAGTGCTGGTAGGACAGTCAACTACGAGCAGTACTTC. V and J are TRBV20-1 and TRBJ2-7, with D possibly matching TRBD1 (6 bases). Per the germline V gene, CDR1 is DFQATT and CDR2 is SNEGSKA (reference sequence). V lost 5 bases, J lost 3 bases, and 14 bases lay in between. The CDR3 has 13 amino acids.

V usage is TRBV20-1 and J usage is TRBJ2-7; D is perhaps TRBD1 (5 bases). The CDR3 spans 15 residues. V was pared by 2 bases and J by 0 bases, with 14 bases between. The germline V gene has CDR1 DFQATT and CDR2 SNEGSKA (reference sequence). Written as DNA, the CDR3 is TGCAGTGCTAGAAGGGCAGGGTCGAGCTCCTACGAGCAGTACTTC. Translation gives CSARRAGSSSYEQYF.

This chain connects TRBV7-7 to TRBJ2-5, with D perhaps matching TRBD1 or TRBD2 (5 bases each). V dropped 2 bases and J dropped 5 bases, with 12 bases sitting between them. The germline V gene encodes CDR1 SSHAT and CDR2 FNYEAQ (reference sequence). This CDR3 contains 14 residues. CDR3 residues: CASSLMGVVETQYF. The CDR3 DNA is TGTGCCAGCAGCTTAATGGGGGTCGTGGAGACCCAGTACTTC.

This clonotype was observed many times. This chain joins TRBV12-3 or TRBV12-4 and TRBJ2-5; D remains unclear. The CDR3 spans 17 residues. V lost 5 bases and J 2 bases, leaving 21 bases between the germline ends. The CDR3 reads CASSLAVYSPTQETQYF. For the CDR3, the DNA is TGTGCCAGCAGTCTCGCGGTGTACAGCCCTACTCAAGAGACCCAGTACTTC.

This clonotype was counted a few times. The chain joins TRBV10-3 to TRBJ2-5; D uncertain. Trimming took 2 bases from V and 3 from J, leaving 7 bases between them. CDR1 is ENHRY and CDR2 is SYGVKD in the germline V gene. There are 13 residues in the CDR3. The CDR3 nucleotides are TGTGCCATCAGTGAGCCCCCGAAAGAGACCCAGTACTTC. This translates into CAISEPPKETQYF.

This clonotype came up many times. V gene TRBV19 combines with J gene TRBJ2-1, with D perhaps matching TRBD1 (5 bases). V was shortened by 5 bases and J by 8 bases, with 16 bases between the two germline ends. The CDR3 is made up of 14 amino acids. Looked up from germline, CDR1 is LNHDA and CDR2 is SQIVND (reference sequence). The CDR3 DNA reads as TGTGCCAGTAGTCCCAGACAGTTCTCAGATGAGCAGTTCTTC. As protein: CASSPRQFSDEQFF.

There are a few counts of this clonotype. This sequence joins TRBV6-1 and TRBJ2-7; the D gene is possibly TRBD1 (6 bases). The CDR3 totals 14 residues. Deletions cut 4 bases from V and 4 bases from J, with 14 bases between. Germline values: CDR1 MNHNS, CDR2 SASEGT. DNA of the CDR3: TGTGCCAGCAGTGTGGCAGGGGTTGTGTACGAGCAGTACTTC. Its translation: CASSVAGVVYEQYF.